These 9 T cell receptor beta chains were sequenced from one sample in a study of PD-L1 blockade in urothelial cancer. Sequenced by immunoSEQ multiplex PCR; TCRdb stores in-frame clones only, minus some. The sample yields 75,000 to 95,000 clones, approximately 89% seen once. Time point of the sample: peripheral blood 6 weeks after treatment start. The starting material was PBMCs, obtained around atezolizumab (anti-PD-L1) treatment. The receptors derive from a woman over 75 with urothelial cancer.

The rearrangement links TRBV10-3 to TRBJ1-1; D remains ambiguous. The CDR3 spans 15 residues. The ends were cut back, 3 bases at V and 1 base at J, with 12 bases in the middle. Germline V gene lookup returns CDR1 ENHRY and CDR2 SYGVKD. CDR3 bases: TGTGCCATCAGTGAACGTCCAACGGGGAACACTGAAGCTTTCTTT. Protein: CAISERPTGNTEAFF.

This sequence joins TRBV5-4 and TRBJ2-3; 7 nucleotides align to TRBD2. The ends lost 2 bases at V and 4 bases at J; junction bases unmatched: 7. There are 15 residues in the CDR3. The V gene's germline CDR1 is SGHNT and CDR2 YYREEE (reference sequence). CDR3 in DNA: TGTGCCAGCAGCTTTCGGGCGGGAGCGGCAGATACGCAGTATTTT. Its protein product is CASSFRAGAADTQYF. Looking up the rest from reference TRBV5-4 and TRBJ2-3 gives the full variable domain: ETGVTQSPTHLIKTRGQQVTLRCSSQSGHNTVSWYQQALGQGPQFIFQYYREEENGRGNFPPRFSGLQFPNYSSELNVNALELDDSALYLCASSFRAGAADTQYFGPGTRLTVL.

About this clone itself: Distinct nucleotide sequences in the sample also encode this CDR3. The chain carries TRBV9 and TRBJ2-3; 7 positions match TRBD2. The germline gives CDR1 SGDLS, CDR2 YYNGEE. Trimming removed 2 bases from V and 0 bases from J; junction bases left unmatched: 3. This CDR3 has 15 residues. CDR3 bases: TGTGCCAGCAGCGTCGGGACTACCAGCACAGATACGCAGTATTTT. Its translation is CASSVGTTSTDTQYF.

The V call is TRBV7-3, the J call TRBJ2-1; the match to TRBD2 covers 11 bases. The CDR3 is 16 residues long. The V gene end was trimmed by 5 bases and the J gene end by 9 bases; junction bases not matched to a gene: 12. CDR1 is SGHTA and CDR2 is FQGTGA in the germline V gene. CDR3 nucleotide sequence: TGTGCCAGCAGCATAGGGAGGCTAGCGGGAGGAGGTGAGCAGTTCTTC. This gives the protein CASSIGRLAGGGEQFF.

For the CDR3, the DNA is TGTGCCAGCAGTTCACTTTTGAGCGAGACTGAAGCTTTCTTT. Residues: CASSSLLSETEAFF. The genes are TRBV28 and TRBJ1-1, with D unclear. This CDR3 is built from 14 residues. The V end lost 4 bases, the J end lost 5 bases, and 14 bases lay between the germline ends. CDR1 and CDR2 (germline): MDHEN, SYDVKM. Complete variable domain (other parts from reference TRBV28 and TRBJ1-1): DVKVTQSSRYLVKRTGEKVFLECVQDMDHENMFWYRQDPGLGLRLIYFSYDVKMKEKGDIPEGYSVSREKKERFSLILESASTNQTSMYLCASSSLLSETEAFFGQGTRLTVV.

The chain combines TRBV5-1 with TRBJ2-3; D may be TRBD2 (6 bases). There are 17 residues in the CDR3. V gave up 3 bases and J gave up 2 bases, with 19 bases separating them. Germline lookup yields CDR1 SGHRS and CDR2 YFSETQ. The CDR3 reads CASSSKAGTPITDTQYF. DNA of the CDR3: TGCGCCAGCAGCTCCAAAGCGGGCACCCCAATCACAGATACGCAGTATTTT.

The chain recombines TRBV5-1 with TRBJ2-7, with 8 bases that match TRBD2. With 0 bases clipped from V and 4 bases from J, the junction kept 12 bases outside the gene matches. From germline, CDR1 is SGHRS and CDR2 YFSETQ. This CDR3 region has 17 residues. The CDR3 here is CASSLALGRRGGYEQYF. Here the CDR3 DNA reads TGCGCCAGCAGCTTGGCCTTGGGCCGCCGGGGGGGATACGAGCAGTACTTC.

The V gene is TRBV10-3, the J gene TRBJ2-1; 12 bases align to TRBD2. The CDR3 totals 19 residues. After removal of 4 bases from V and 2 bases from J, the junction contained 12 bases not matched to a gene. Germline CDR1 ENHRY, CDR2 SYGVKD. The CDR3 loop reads CAISAKTSGSDKPYNEQFF. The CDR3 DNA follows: TGTGCCATCAGTGCTAAGACTAGCGGGAGTGACAAGCCCTACAATGAGCAGTTCTTC.

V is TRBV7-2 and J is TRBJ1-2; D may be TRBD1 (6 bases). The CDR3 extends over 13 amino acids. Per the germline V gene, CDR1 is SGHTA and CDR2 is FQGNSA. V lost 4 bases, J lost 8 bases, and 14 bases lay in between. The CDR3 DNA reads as TGTGCCAGCAGCTCCGGACAGACGGGGGGCTACACCTTC. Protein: CASSSGQTGGYTF.